The sequence of this T cell receptor beta chain was determined in a study of glioma-infiltrating T cells. Study conclusions and caveats: Non-neoplastic patients had below-expected tissue-blood divergence, while all gliomas exceeded expectation. Only very few CDR3 sequences appeared in both tissue and blood.

Amplification of TCR alpha and beta CDR3 regions from RNA used iRepertoire nested multiplex PCR. One-step reverse transcription and amplification started from approximately 100-400 ng of tissue mRNA or PBMC total RNA. Each CDR3 protein gets one entry after TCRdb re-called the multiplex PCR reads with MiXCR. The sample has about 89,000 distinct CDR3 sequences; less than 30% are singletons. The length of the CDR3 is 15 residues. V was clipped by 4 bases and J by 4 bases; unmatched bases: 4. CDR1 and CDR2 (germline): LNHDA, SQIVND (reference sequence). Of note for this clonotype: Antigen specificity is unknown. Because the CDR3 is missing its conserved closing phenylalanine or tryptophan, this is likely a read error.

The TCR sequence derives from a human donor with low-grade glioma or glioblastoma, undergoing nonglioma brain surgery, or in good health (not recorded which). The specimen was glioma tissue, nonneoplastic brain tissue, or PBMCs (not recorded which). The chain joins TRBV19 to TRBJ1-6, with 7 bases lining up with TRBD1. In DNA, the CDR3 is TGTGCCAGTAGTACCGACAGGGCGTATAATTCACCCCTCCACTCT. It translates to CASSTDRAYNSPLHS.